The clone carrying this T cell receptor beta chain occurred many times. Specified time point: longitudinal time-point 3. Unsorted libraries were prepared from 2 million PBMCs held at -80 C. The sample belongs to a study of neurological immune-mediated disorders. 5'RACE with 10-nucleotide random UMIs generated the cDNA. TCRdb re-analysed the 5' RACE reads in MiXCR, keeping a single row per CDR3 protein. The data contain around 49,000 distinct CDR3 sequences, more than 9.5% of them singletons. Sequencing was done on a sample of PBMCs. The receptor comes from a male donor with HTLV-1-associated myelopathy (HAM/TSP).

CDR3 residues: CASSLIPGTDTQYF. The CDR3, as DNA: TGCGCCAGCAGCTTGATACCGGGCACAGATACGCAGTATTTT. The chain links TRBV5-1 to TRBJ2-3; D remains ambiguous. This CDR3 has 14 amino acids. The ends were cut back, 1 base at V and 1 base at J, with 7 bases in the middle. Germline loops: CDR1 SGHRS, CDR2 YFSETQ.